Following are 19 T cell receptor beta chains from one sample sequenced in a study of T-cell reconstitution after alpha-beta-depleted transplantation in children. The library targeted TCRbeta and was prepared with unique molecular identifiers. One entry per CDR3 protein, called by TCRdb with MiXCR from the PCR reads. The table shows about a million distinct CDR3 sequences, with about 30% occurring only once. Material: PBMCs, mostly from graft donor cells, obtained 360 days after TCRalphabeta/CD19-depleted stem cell transplant. The receptors originated from a boy younger than two who had a stem cell transplant for SCID, so the T cells may come from the graft donor.

The V gene is TRBV20-1, the J gene TRBJ2-1, with 7 bases aligning to TRBD2. Germline V CDR1 and CDR2: DFQATT, SNEGSKA (reference sequence). The CDR3 has 16 residues. With V trimmed by 1 base and J by 6 bases, 12 bases remained unmatched. DNA for the CDR3: TGCAGTGCTAGAGCAACACTCCTGGGGGGGTCCAATGAGCAGTTCTTC. This gives the protein CSARATLLGGSNEQFF.

The V call is TRBV11-2, the J call TRBJ2-5; D is possibly TRBD2 (6 bases). The CDR3 length is 14 residues. Per germline, CDR1 SGHAT and CDR2 FQNNGV. The germline V and J ends were trimmed by 2 bases and 1 base, with 8 bases remaining between them. The CDR3, as DNA: TGTGCCAGCAGCTTACACGGGGGCCAAGAGACCCAGTACTTC. It is translated as CASSLHGGQETQYF.

V gene TRBV5-1 combines with J gene TRBJ2-2, with a possible D match to TRBD1 (5 bases). CDR3 length: 16 residues. Germline V gene sequence: CDR1 SGHRS, CDR2 YFSETQ. V dropped 4 bases and J dropped 2 bases, with 15 bases sitting between them. CDR3 amino acids: CASSQTVTRNTGELFF. DNA of the CDR3: TGCGCCAGCAGCCAGACAGTTACGCGAAACACCGGGGAGCTGTTTTTT.

This clonotype was detected many times. The chain carries TRBV9 and TRBJ2-7; D might be TRBD2 (7 bases). Deletions cut 0 bases from V and 3 bases from J, with 16 bases between. The CDR3 is 16 residues long. Per the germline V gene, CDR1 is SGDLS and CDR2 is YYNGEE. CDR3 loop: CASSVGGQGTIYEQYF. The DNA for the CDR3 is TGTGCCAGCAGCGTAGGGGGTCAGGGGACTATCTACGAGCAGTACTTC.

The V gene is TRBV28, the J gene TRBJ2-5; possibly TRBD2 for D (6 bases). Germline V lookup: CDR1 MDHEN, CDR2 SYDVKM. The CDR3 sequence is 16 residues long. The V gene lost 4 bases and the J gene lost 7 bases, with 22 bases spanning the gap. The CDR3 nucleotides read TGTGCCAGCAGTTATGTCGGGGCGGGGTCCCTTTGGACCCAGTACTTC. Its translation is CASSYVGAGSLWTQYF.

CDR3 in DNA: TGTGCCAGCAGCGCCCCCTCACCCCTCCACTTT. Residues: CASSAPSPLHF. The chain employs TRBV7-7 and TRBJ1-6, with D unresolved. This CDR3 has 11 residues. V was shortened by 5 bases and J by 10 bases, with 6 bases between the two germline ends. CDR1 is SSHAT and CDR2 is FNYEAQ in the germline V gene (reference sequence).

This clonotype was found a few times. The chain links TRBV6-1 to TRBJ1-1, with a possible D match to TRBD1 (6 bases). Trimming took off 7 bases at V and 0 bases at J, with 15 bases between the two ends. The germline V gene has CDR1 MNHNS and CDR2 SASEGT. The length of the CDR3 is 15 residues. In DNA, the CDR3 is TGTGCCAGCAATACTAACAGGGAGATGAACACTGAAGCTTTCTTT. Translated, it gives CASNTNREMNTEAFF.

This clonotype was counted at least ten times. V usage is TRBV6-5 and J usage is TRBJ1-1, with 7 bases aligning to TRBD1. V lost 0 bases to trimming and J lost 2 bases; unmatched junction nucleotides: 3. The germline V gene has CDR1 MNHEY and CDR2 SVGAGI. The CDR3 covers 15 residues. CDR3 amino acids: CASSYSGTANTEAFF. In DNA form, the CDR3 reads TGTGCCAGCAGTTACTCGGGGACAGCCAACACTGAAGCTTTCTTT.

The gene calls are TRBV2 and TRBJ2-5; D gene uncertain. V was shortened by 2 bases and J by 5 bases, with 15 bases between the two germline ends. Germline V CDR1 and CDR2: SNHLY, FYNNEI. The CDR3 is 15 amino acids. The CDR3 reads CASSELSSSVETQYF. The DNA for the CDR3 is TGTGCCAGCAGTGAACTGAGTAGTAGTGTGGAGACCCAGTACTTC.

This clonotype was seen only a few times. V is TRBV12-3 or TRBV12-4 and J is TRBJ2-3, with D hard to call. The CDR3 spans 16 residues. The V end was cut by 4 bases, the J end by 0 bases, with 14 bases between. The CDR3 is CASSWKRLPSTDTQYF. The CDR3 DNA is TGTGCCAGCAGTTGGAAGCGCCTCCCTAGCACAGATACGCAGTATTTT.

This clonotype came up a few times. J is TRBJ2-1 and V is TRBV4-2; TRBD2 matches at 9 bases. The junction had 3 bases not matched to a gene; V was cut back by 0 bases and J by 0 bases. CDR3 size: 17 residues. The V gene's germline CDR1 is LGHNA and CDR2 YNFKEQ. CDR3 in DNA: TGTGCCAGCAGCCAAGATCTAGCGGGGATCTCCTACAATGAGCAGTTCTTC. Its protein is CASSQDLAGISYNEQFF.

This clonotype has a handful of counts. The chain is built from TRBV6-1 and TRBJ2-7; TRBD1 agrees at 7 bases. The trim removed 5 bases at V and 4 bases at J, leaving 8 bases unmatched. The V gene's germline CDR1 is MNHNS and CDR2 SASEGT. This CDR3 region has 14 residues. CDR3 in DNA: TGTGCCAGCAGTAAACAGGGGATCAGATACGAGCAGTACTTC. It is translated as CASSKQGIRYEQYF.

This chain links TRBV28 with TRBJ2-5, with TRBD1 matching 8 bases. Trimming took 2 bases from V and 1 from J; bases not matched to a gene: 3. CDR1 and CDR2 from the germline V gene are MDHEN and SYDVKM. The CDR3 is 15 residues long. The chain's CDR3 is CASSLEGTGQETQYF. The CDR3 DNA reads TGTGCCAGCAGTTTAGAGGGGACAGGCCAAGAGACCCAGTACTTC.

This chain uses TRBV19 with TRBJ2-5; D is unresolved. The ends were cut back, 4 bases at V and 2 bases at J, with 8 bases in the middle. CDR1 LNHDA and CDR2 SQIVND come from the germline V gene (reference sequence). This CDR3 is built from 13 residues. DNA for the CDR3: TGTGCCAGTAGTAAGGGAACTCAAGAGACCCAGTACTTC. Its protein product is CASSKGTQETQYF.

The table lists this clonotype with a count of one. This chain connects TRBV9 to TRBJ1-2; no clear D gene. Germline loops: CDR1 SGDLS, CDR2 YYNGEE. V lost 0 bases and J lost 0, with 12 bases in between. This CDR3 spans 16 amino acids. CDR3 sequence: CASSVGFRVANYGYTF. The CDR3, as DNA: TGTGCCAGCAGCGTAGGTTTTCGCGTGGCTAACTATGGCTACACCTTC.

The V and J genes are TRBV4-2 and TRBJ2-1; 9 bases line up with TRBD2. Germline V gives CDR1 LGHNA, CDR2 YNFKEQ. V trimming: 3 bases; J trimming: 9 bases; junction bases outside the gene matches: 9. The CDR3 is 15 amino acids. The CDR3 spells CASSQAGGPQSEQFF. CDR3 sequence (DNA): TGTGCCAGCAGCCAGGCGGGGGGGCCTCAGAGTGAGCAGTTCTTC.

This clonotype was counted at least ten times. Written as DNA, the CDR3 is TGTGCCAGCAGCGTAGATCGCCTCAGGGTGGGTGAGCAGTTCTTC. This codes for CASSVDRLRVGEQFF. The chain employs TRBV9 and TRBJ2-1; D is perhaps TRBD1 (5 bases). CDR3 length equals 15 residues. Between the trimmed V and J ends, which lost 0 bases and 9 bases, there was a span of 16 bases. Germline V gene lookup returns CDR1 SGDLS and CDR2 YYNGEE.

V is TRBV5-1 and J is TRBJ2-7, with TRBD1 matching 11 bases. Germline-derived CDR1 and CDR2 are SGHRS and YFSETQ. V was clipped by 0 bases and J by 5 bases; unmatched bases: 4. The CDR3 consists of 15 residues. CDR3 coding DNA: TGCGCCAGCAGCTTGGGGACAGGGGGCGGAGACGAGCAGTACTTC. Translating gives CASSLGTGGGDEQYF.

This clonotype was seen repeatedly, ten times or more. V is TRBV3-1 and J is TRBJ1-5; D may be TRBD1 (5 bases). The germline gives CDR1 LGHDT, CDR2 YNNKEL (reference sequence). Trimming cost V 0 bases and J 2 bases, with 11 bases left between them. The CDR3 has 16 amino acids. CDR3 DNA sequence: TGTGCCAGCAGCCAAGAATGGCGGGGCGGCAATCAGCCCCAGCATTTT. This translates into CASSQEWRGGNQPQHF.